What follows is one T cell receptor (beta chain) and its context. V shed 3 bases and J shed 1 base, with 9 bases lying between them. The CDR3 sequence is 15 residues long. CDR1 is MNHEY, CDR2 SMNVEV, per germline (reference sequence). TCRdb ran MiXCR on the 5' RACE reads and lists one entry per CDR3 protein. The table lists approximately 500,000 distinct CDR3 sequences, roughly a quarter of them singletons. These data originate in a study of identical twins. This sample also appeared in a second study, on T cells expressing NK-cell markers.

The rearrangement joins TRBV27 to TRBJ2-2; D is uncertain. The sample consisted of CD4+ T cells sorted from blood. This receptor was identified in a woman aged 18-29 years in good health. In nucleotides, the CDR3 is TGTGCCAGCAGTTTCTTGGCGGAGAACACCGGGGAGCTGTTTTTT. It is translated as CASSFLAENTGELFF.